This T cell receptor (beta chain) was found in a study of PD-1 blockade in classical Hodgkin lymphoma. Time point indicated: cycle 4 day 1 (C4D1), after more than five weeks of nivolumab. Relapse after autologous stem cell transplantation occurred in every patient, and brentuximab vedotin exposure varied. Only in-frame clones appear in the TCRdb table, and some are missing; sequencing was by immunoSEQ multiplex PCR. In the table there are 80,000 to 95,000 clones, 83% of which are singletons. Germline CDR1 is MNHEY and CDR2 is SMNVEV (reference sequence). This CDR3 is built from 13 residues. The V end lost 1 base, the J end lost 6 bases, and 10 bases lay between the germline ends.

V usage is TRBV27 and J usage is TRBJ2-7; D gene unclear. The receptor comes from a human donor with classical Hodgkin lymphoma. This material consisted of peripheral blood mononuclear cells (PBMCs), taken before the fourth cycle of nivolumab. The CDR3: CASSLYRTTEQYF. The CDR3 DNA is TGTGCCAGCAGTTTATACCGGACCACCGAGCAGTACTTC.